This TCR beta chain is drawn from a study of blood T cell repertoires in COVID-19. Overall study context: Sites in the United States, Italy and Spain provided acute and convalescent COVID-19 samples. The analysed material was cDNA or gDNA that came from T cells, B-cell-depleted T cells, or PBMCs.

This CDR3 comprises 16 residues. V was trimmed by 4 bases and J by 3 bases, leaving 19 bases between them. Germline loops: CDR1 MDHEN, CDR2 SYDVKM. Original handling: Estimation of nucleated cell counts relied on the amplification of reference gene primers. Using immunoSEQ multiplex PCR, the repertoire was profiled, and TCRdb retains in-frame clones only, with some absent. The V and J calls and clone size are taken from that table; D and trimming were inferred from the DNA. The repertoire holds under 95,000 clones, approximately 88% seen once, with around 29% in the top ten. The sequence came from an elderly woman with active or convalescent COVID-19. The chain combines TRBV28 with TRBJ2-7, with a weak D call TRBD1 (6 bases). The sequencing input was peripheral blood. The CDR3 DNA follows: TGTGCCAGCAGTTCCTACAGGGCCCGAGGGGGCTACGAGCAGTACTTC. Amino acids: CASSSYRARGGYEQYF.